The clone carrying this T cell receptor beta chain was found a few times. The data derive from a study of blood T cells in healthy people across ages. V gave up 6 bases and J gave up 0 bases, with 11 bases separating them. This CDR3 comprises 15 residues. Germline V gene data show CDR1 as MNHEY and CDR2 as SMNVEV (reference sequence). The authors ran a second PCR of roughly 7 to 11 cycles using a sample-barcoded 5' primer and a J-beta primer mix. TCRdb reprocessed the 5' RACE reads via MiXCR and lists one record per CDR3 protein. The sample contains about 1.7 million distinct CDR3 sequences, under 30% of which appear only once.

The chain combines TRBV27 with TRBJ1-4; maybe TRBD1 (5 bases). Material for sequencing was blood. The sequence was collected from a woman younger than 45 in good health. The CDR3 sequence: CASRLGVTTNEKLFF. CDR3 nucleotide sequence: TGTGCCAGCAGACTGGGGGTTACAACTAATGAAAAACTGTTTTTT. The full variable domain, its missing parts supplied by reference TRBV27 and TRBJ1-4, is EAQVTQNPRYLITVTGKKLTVTCSQNMNHEYMSWYRQDPGLGLRQIYYSMNVEVTDKGDVPEGYKVSRKEKRNFPLILESPSPNQTSLYFCASRLGVTTNEKLFFGSGTQLSVL.